The present entry profiles one TCR beta chain with its context. The data were taken from a study of blood T cell repertoires in COVID-19. Germline CDR1 SGHNT, CDR2 YENEEA. V lost 5 bases to trimming and J lost 6 bases; unmatched junction nucleotides: 0. This CDR3 is built from 13 residues. Here immunoSEQ multiplex PCR was the method, and the copy in TCRdb shows in-frame clones only, minus some. The table records hundreds of thousands of clones, 88% of them present only once. The V call is TRBV11-3, the J call TRBJ2-1, with 11 bases aligning to TRBD2. The sequence came from a woman aged 70 to 79 with COVID-19, enrolled during active disease. Sample: peripheral blood. CDR3 DNA: TGTGCCAGCAGCGGACTAGCGGGCAATGAGCAGTTCTTC. Its translation: CASSGLAGNEQFF.